A selection of T cell receptor beta chains follows, all from one sample in a study of blood T cell repertoires in COVID-19. Profiling relied on immunoSEQ multiplex PCR, and the TCRdb table lists in-frame clones only, not all of them. The sample has 300,000 to 400,000 clones, 88% seen once; the top ten hold more than 5%. Material for sequencing was PBMCs or T cells enriched from blood (not recorded which). These receptors came from a young man who had recovered from COVID-19. CDR3s include the opening cysteine and the closing phenylalanine or tryptophan. D genes are given only for firm matches. Expanded clones are given a class, and other clones once, few, many or no size at all.

>.|TRBJ1-5|.|TRBV5-5
TGTGCCAGCAGCTTGGCAGCGGGGAATCAGCCCCAGCATTTT
CASSLAAGNQPQHF
>.|TRBJ2-1|TRBD2|TRBV5-4
TGTGCCAGCAGCTTGGTGGTAGGCGGGACTAGCGACGATGAGCAGTTCTTC
CASSLVVGGTSDDEQFF
>.|TRBJ1-1|TRBD1|TRBV10-2
TGCGCCAGCTTATTACAGGGGGCAGTCACTGAAGCTTTCTTT
CASLLQGAVTEAFF
>.|TRBJ1-2|TRBD1|TRBV5-4
TGTGCCAGCAGCCCGGGGGACAGGTGGTACGGGGGCTACACCTTC
CASSPGDRWYGGYTF
>few|TRBJ2-7|TRBD1|TRBV5-6
TGTGCCAGCAGCCCCGAAGGACAGGTCCTCTACGAGCAGTACTTC
CASSPEGQVLYEQYF
>.|TRBJ2-2|.|TRBV7-3
TGTGCCAGCAGCTCACTACCCACCGGGGAGCTGTTTTTT
CASSSLPTGELFF
>.|TRBJ1-2|.|TRBV19
TGTGCCAGTAGTGCTGGACGGGAATACTATGGCTACACCTTC
CASSAGREYYGYTF
>.|TRBJ2-7|TRBD2|TRBV27
TGTGCCAGCAGTCCTACCGGCCTGAGGCCTAGCGGACGCTACGAGCAGTACTTC
CASSPTGLRPSGRYEQYF
>.|TRBJ1-6|.|TRBV5-4
TGTGCCAGCAGCTTGATTGGGACACCTGGTTCACCCCTCCACTTT
CASSLIGTPGSPLHF
>.|TRBJ1-3|.|TRBV29-1
TGCAGCGTTGAATCCCTTTACTCTGGAAACACCATATATTTT
CSVESLYSGNTIYF
>.|TRBJ2-3|.|TRBV30
TGTGCCTGGAGTGGAGGGGATACGCAGTATTTT
CAWSGGDTQYF
>.|TRBJ1-6|TRBD1|TRBV7-9
TGTGCCAGCAGCTTAGGGGGGGGGACAGGGAATTCACCCCTCCACTTT
CASSLGGGTGNSPLHF
>.|TRBJ2-1|.|TRBV3-1/TRBV3-2
TGTGCCAGCAGCCAAGATGAGGGAGTCAAGGCGTTCTTC
CASSQDEGVKAFF
>.|TRBJ2-1|TRBD2|TRBV7-3
TGTGCCAGCAGCCTGTGGACTAGCGGGGCCCACAATGAGCAGTTCTTC
CASSLWTSGAHNEQFF
>.|TRBJ1-1|.|TRBV28
TGTGCCAGCAGTTCTGCAGTGATGAACACTGAAGCTTTCTTT
CASSSAVMNTEAFF
>.|TRBJ1-1|.|TRBV30
TGTGCCTGGAGGGCAGGGCTGGCTGAAGCTTTCTTT
CAWRAGLAEAFF
>once|TRBJ1-1|TRBD1|TRBV12-3/TRBV12-4
TGTGCCAGCAGTGAACAGGGGTTCTTGAAAGCTTTCTTT
CASSEQGFLKAFF
>.|TRBJ2-5|TRBD1|TRBV9
TGTGCCAGCAACCTAGGGACAGGAGTGGAGACCCAGTACTTC
CASNLGTGVETQYF
>.|TRBJ1-5|.|TRBV7-2
TGTGCCAGCAGCTTAGCAGGGGGCAATCAGCCCCAGCATTTT
CASSLAGGNQPQHF
>.|TRBJ2-7|TRBD2|TRBV3-1/TRBV3-2
TGTGCCAGCAGCCAAGGGAGGTTGACTAGCGGGAGTTGGCAGTACTTC
CASSQGRLTSGSWQYF
>.|TRBJ2-1|TRBD2|TRBV19
TGTGCCAGTAGTATTGGGGGGGAGTACAATGAGCAGTTCTTC
CASSIGGEYNEQFF
>.|TRBJ1-1|.|TRBV20-1
TGCAGTGCCGCGGGTACGACTGAAGCTTTCTTT
CSAAGTTEAFF
>.|TRBJ2-6|.|TRBV30
TGTGCCTGGAGTGCGGGACAAACTGGGGCCAACGTCCTGACTTTC
CAWSAGQTGANVLTF
>.|TRBJ2-3|.|TRBV5-8
TGTGCCAGCAGCTTGGCCTCTCCGGGTCCGCAGTATTTT
CASSLASPGPQYF
>.|TRBJ1-3|.|TRBV28
TGTGCCAGCACCCGCGGGGGGGATGAGGGAAACACCATATATTTT
CASTRGGDEGNTIYF
>.|TRBJ2-3|TRBD1|TRBV5-1
TGCGCCAGCAGAGTGACAGGGAGCACAGATACGCAGTATTTT
CASRVTGSTDTQYF
>.|TRBJ1-2|.|TRBV28
TGTGCCAGCAGTTTTTCTCCCGTCCCAGGCTATGGCTACACCTTC
CASSFSPVPGYGYTF
>.|TRBJ1-5|TRBD1|TRBV11-2
TGTGCCAGCAGCCCCCGGACAGGGGGAATTCAGCCCCAGCATTTT
CASSPRTGGIQPQHF
>.|TRBJ1-5|TRBD1|TRBV28
TGTGCCAGCAGTTTTGAACTTACAGGGGGCTATCTCCAGCCCCAGCATTTT
CASSFELTGGYLQPQHF
>.|TRBJ1-4|.|TRBV5-6
TGTGCCAGCAGCTTGGGAAGGGGATTGCGGAATGAAAAACTGTTTTTT
CASSLGRGLRNEKLFF
>.|TRBJ2-1|.|TRBV7-2
TGTGCCAGCAGCACTGCAGGGGACTCCTACAATGAGCAGTTCTTC
CASSTAGDSYNEQFF
>.|TRBJ1-5|.|TRBV19
TGTGCCAGTAGTCCCGAAGCGGGGGATCAGCCCCAGCATTTT
CASSPEAGDQPQHF
>.|TRBJ1-5|.|TRBV30
TGTGCCTGGAGTCGGAGTGTAAATCAGCCCCAGCATTTT
CAWSRSVNQPQHF
>.|TRBJ1-1|.|TRBV2
TGTGCCAGCAGTGAGGGGTTAGCAGGGGTGGCTGAAGCTTTCTTT
CASSEGLAGVAEAFF
>.|TRBJ2-1|TRBD2|TRBV10-3
TGTGCCATCAGTGGACTAGCGGGGGCCGGTTACAATGAGCAGTTCTTC
CAISGLAGAGYNEQFF
>.|TRBJ2-5|.|TRBV5-5
TGTGCCAGCAGCCGACCTGCTACCGGGACACAGTACCAAGAGACCCAGTACTTC
CASSRPATGTQYQETQYF
>.|TRBJ2-3|TRBD1|TRBV19
TGTGCCAGTAGTATCTGGCAGGGGGCAAGTGTGGTAGATACGCAGTATTTT
CASSIWQGASVVDTQYF
>.|TRBJ1-2|TRBD1|TRBV6-1
TGTGCCAGCAGTGATGCTGGGACAGGGGACTATGGCTACACCTTC
CASSDAGTGDYGYTF
>.|TRBJ1-1|.|TRBV6-5
TGTGCCAGCAGTCAGCCCGGGGGTGACACTGAAGCTTTCTTT
CASSQPGGDTEAFF
>.|TRBJ1-4|TRBD1|TRBV5-4
TGTGCCAGCAGCTGGGGACAGGGGGATGAAAAACTGTTTTTT
CASSWGQGDEKLFF
>.|TRBJ1-2|.|TRBV19
TGTGCCAGTAGTGAGCTCTATGGCTACACCTTC
CASSELYGYTF
>once|TRBJ1-1|TRBD1|TRBV5-1
TGCGCCAGCACCCCGGGGGACAGGGCCACTGAAGCTTTCTTT
CASTPGDRATEAFF
>.|TRBJ2-1|.|TRBV11-2
TGTGCCAGCAGCTTAGTTTTCGGACAGACCTACAATGAGCAGTTCTTC
CASSLVFGQTYNEQFF
>.|TRBJ2-3|TRBD1|TRBV18
TGTGCCAGCTCATTCACGTCGGGACAGGGGACAGATACGCAGTATTTT
CASSFTSGQGTDTQYF
>many|TRBJ2-5|.|TRBV7-9
TGTGCCAGCAGCTTAGTGAGGTTGGAGACCCAGTACTTC
CASSLVRLETQYF
>.|TRBJ2-7|.|TRBV12-3/TRBV12-4
TGTGCCAGCAGTTTCCTAACCTACGAGCAGTACTTC
CASSFLTYEQYF
>.|TRBJ2-2|.|TRBV5-6
TGTGCCAGCAGCTATACGCTCGGGGGGCAGATCGGGGAGCTGTTTTTT
CASSYTLGGQIGELFF
>.|TRBJ1-5|TRBD1|TRBV9
TGTGCCAGCAGCGTAGAGGGACAGGGCAATCAGCCCCAGCATTTT
CASSVEGQGNQPQHF
>.|TRBJ1-4|.|TRBV11-2
TGTGCCAGCAGCTGGGGGGGACCGGGCACTAATGAAAAACTGTTTTTT
CASSWGGPGTNEKLFF
>.|TRBJ1-2|.|TRBV5-4
TGTGCCAGCAGCTTGGTGGGAGGGACCTATGGCTACACCTTC
CASSLVGGTYGYTF
>.|TRBJ1-2|TRBD1|TRBV3-1/TRBV3-2
TGTGCCAGCAGCGCCCGACAGGGGGCGAGGGGCTACACCTTC
CASSARQGARGYTF
>.|TRBJ1-4|TRBD1|TRBV4-2
TGTGCCAGCAGCCGGGAAACGACAGGGTATGAAAAACTGTTTTTT
CASSRETTGYEKLFF
>.|TRBJ2-7|.|TRBV12-3/TRBV12-4
TGTGCCAGCAGCCCCAGGTTCTACGAGCAGTACTTC
CASSPRFYEQYF
>.|TRBJ1-2|TRBD1|TRBV10-3
TGTGCCATCACAGGAACAGGGGGTAACTATGGCTACACCTTC
CAITGTGGNYGYTF
>.|TRBJ1-1|.|TRBV12-3/TRBV12-4
TGTGCCAGCAGTGGGAGGGGGAAGACTGAAGCTTTCTTT
CASSGRGKTEAFF
>.|TRBJ1-6|.|TRBV12-3/TRBV12-4
TGTGCCAGCAGCCGACAGTATAATTCACCCCTCCACTTT
CASSRQYNSPLHF
>.|TRBJ1-6|TRBD1|TRBV28
TGTGCCACCACACCCGGGACAGGGGGATTCTATAATTCACCCCTCCACTTT
CATTPGTGGFYNSPLHF